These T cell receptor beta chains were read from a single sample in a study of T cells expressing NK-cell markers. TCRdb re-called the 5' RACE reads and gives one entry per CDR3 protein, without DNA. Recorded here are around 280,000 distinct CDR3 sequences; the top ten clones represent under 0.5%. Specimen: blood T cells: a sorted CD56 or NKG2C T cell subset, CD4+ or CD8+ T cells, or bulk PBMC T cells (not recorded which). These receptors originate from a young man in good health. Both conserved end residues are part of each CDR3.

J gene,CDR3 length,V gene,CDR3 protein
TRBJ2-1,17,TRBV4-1,CASSQLSGLASRSEQFF
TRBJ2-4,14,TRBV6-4,CASRRRLAKNIQYF
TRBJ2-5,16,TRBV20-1,CSARDLYRGRTKTQYF
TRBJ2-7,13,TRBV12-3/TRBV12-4,CASSLRGSGEQYF
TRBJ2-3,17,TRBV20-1,CSAAPGLAGAATDTQYF
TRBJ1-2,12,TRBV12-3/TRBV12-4,CASSPGSFKYTF
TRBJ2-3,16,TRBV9,CASSDARTGFTDTQYF
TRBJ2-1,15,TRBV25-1,CASSERDRANNEQFF
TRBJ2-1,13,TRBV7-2,CASSSRTEGEQFF
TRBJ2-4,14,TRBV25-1,CASMGLGPKNIQYF